This T cell receptor (beta chain) stems from a study of blood T cell repertoires in COVID-19. At the level of the study: PBMCs, B-cell-depleted T cells, or T cells provided the cDNA or gDNA that made up the material.

Here immunoSEQ multiplex PCR was the method, and the copy in TCRdb shows in-frame clones only, minus some. The top ten hold 2% to 2.5% of the sample, which has some 390,000 clones, about 87% seen once. The specimen was peripheral blood. The sequence was collected from a woman aged 60-75 years with COVID-19, enrolled during active disease.

In DNA form, the CDR3 reads TGTGCCAGCAGCCTACCCCGGCGGCACCCAAATGAGCAGTTCTTC. It encodes CASSLPRRHPNEQFF. The chain employs TRBV11-2 and TRBJ2-1; D uncertain. Trimming pared 5 bases from V and 7 bases from J, leaving 18 bases between. CDR1 is SGHAT and CDR2 is FQNNGV in the germline V gene. The CDR3 has 15 residues.